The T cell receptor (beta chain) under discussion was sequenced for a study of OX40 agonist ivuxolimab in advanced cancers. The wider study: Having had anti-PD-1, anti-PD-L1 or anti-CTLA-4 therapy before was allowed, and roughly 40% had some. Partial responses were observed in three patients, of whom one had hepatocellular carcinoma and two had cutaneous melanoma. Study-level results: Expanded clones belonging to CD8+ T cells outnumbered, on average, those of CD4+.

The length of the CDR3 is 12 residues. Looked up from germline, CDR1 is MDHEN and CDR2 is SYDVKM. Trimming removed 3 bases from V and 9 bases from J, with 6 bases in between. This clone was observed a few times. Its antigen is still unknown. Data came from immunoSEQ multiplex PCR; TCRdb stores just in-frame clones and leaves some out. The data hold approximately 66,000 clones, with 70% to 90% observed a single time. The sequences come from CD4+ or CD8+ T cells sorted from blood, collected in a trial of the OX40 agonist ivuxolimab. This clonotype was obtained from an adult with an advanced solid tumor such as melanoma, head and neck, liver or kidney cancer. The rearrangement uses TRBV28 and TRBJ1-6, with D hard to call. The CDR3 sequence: CASSFNPSPLHF. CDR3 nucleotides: TGTGCCAGCAGTTTTAATCCTTCACCCCTCCACTTT.